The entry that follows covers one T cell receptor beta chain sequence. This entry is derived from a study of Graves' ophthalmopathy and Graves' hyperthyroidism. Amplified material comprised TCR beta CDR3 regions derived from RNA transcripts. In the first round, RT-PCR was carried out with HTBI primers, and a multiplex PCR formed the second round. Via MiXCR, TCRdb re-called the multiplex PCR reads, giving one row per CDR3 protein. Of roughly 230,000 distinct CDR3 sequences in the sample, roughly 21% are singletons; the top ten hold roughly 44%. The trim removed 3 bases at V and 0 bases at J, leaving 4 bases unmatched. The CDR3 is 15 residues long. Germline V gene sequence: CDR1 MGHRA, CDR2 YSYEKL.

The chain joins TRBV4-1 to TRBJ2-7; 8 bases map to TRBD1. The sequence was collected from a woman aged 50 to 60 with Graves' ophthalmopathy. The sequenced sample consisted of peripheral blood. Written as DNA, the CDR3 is TGCGCCAGCAGCCACCCAGGACAGGGCTCCTACGAGCAGTACTTC. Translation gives CASSHPGQGSYEQYF.